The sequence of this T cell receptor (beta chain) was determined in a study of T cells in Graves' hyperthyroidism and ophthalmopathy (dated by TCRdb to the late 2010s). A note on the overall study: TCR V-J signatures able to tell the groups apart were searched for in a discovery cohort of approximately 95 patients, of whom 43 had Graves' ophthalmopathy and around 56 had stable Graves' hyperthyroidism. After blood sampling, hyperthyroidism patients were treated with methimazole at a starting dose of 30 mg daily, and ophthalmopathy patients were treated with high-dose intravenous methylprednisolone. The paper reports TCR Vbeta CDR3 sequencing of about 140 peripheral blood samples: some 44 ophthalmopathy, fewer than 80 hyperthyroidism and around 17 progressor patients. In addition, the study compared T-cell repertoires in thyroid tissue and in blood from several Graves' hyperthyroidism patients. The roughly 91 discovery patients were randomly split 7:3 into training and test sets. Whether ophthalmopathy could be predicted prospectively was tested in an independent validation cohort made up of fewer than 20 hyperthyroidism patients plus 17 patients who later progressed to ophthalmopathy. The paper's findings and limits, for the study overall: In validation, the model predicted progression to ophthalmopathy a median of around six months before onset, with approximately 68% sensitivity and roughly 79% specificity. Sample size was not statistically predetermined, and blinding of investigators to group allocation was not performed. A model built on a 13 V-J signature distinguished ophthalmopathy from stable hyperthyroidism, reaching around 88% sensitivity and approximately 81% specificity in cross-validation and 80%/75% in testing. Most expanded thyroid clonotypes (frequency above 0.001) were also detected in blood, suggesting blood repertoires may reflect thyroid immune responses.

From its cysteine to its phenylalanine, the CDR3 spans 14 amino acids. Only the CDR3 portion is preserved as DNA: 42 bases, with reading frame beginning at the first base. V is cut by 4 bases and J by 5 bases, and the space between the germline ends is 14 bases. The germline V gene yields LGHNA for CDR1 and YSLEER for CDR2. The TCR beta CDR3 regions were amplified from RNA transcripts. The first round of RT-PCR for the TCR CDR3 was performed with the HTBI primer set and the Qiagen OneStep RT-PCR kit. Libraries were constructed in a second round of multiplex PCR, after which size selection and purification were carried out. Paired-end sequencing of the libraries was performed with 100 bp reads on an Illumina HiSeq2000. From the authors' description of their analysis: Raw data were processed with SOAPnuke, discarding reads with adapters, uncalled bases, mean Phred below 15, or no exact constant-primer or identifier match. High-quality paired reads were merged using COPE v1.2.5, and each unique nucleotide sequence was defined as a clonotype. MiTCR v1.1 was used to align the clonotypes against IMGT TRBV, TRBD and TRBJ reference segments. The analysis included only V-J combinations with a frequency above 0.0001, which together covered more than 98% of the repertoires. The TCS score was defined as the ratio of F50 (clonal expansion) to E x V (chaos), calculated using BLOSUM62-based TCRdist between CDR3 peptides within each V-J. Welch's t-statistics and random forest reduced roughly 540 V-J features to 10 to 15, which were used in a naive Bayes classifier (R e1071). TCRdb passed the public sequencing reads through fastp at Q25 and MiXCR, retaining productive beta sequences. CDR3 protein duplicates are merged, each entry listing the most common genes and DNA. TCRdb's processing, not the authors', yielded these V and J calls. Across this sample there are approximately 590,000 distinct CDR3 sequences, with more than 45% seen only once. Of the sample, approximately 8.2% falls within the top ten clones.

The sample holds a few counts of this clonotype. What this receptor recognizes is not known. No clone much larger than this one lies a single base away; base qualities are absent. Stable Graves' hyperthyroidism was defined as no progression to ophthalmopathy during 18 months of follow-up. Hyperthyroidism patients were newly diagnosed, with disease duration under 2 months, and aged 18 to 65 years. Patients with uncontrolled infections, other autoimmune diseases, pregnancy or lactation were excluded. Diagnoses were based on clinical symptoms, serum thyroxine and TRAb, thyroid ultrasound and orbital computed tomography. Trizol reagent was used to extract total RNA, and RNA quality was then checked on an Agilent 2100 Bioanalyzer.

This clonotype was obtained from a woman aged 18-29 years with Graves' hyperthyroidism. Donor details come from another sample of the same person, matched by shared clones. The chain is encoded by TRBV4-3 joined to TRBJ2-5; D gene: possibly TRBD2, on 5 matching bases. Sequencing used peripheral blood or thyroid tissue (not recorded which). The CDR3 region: CASSLWTGSETQYF. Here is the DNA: TGCGCCAGCAGCCTGTGGACTGGGAGTGAGACCCAGTACTTC.